Described below is a single T cell receptor (beta chain) sequence and its context. Its antigen is undetermined. Germline CDR1 SGHVS, CDR2 FQNEAQ. The CDR3 totals 14 residues. Trimming shortened V by 5 bases and J by 6 bases, and 13 bases separated the two germline ends. TCRdb processed the 5' RACE reads anew with MiXCR; each CDR3 protein has one entry. The data show about 470,000 distinct CDR3 sequences, with 24% seen just once and 2.9% held by the top ten. These data are taken from a study of identical twins. Study findings and constraints: Zero-insertion findings could be partly confounded by invariant cells (MAIT and iNKT cells).

These same data were also listed under a study on T cells expressing NK-cell markers. Per that paper: Whether expanded NKG2C+ T cell clones were HCMV specific stayed uncertain.

This rearrangement joins TRBV7-8 to TRBJ1-4; tentatively, D is TRBD1 (5 bases). This TCR was sampled from a woman aged 18-29 years in good health. The sequenced material came from CD4+ T cells sorted from blood. CDR3 in DNA: TGTGCCAGCAGCCCGATGGGACTGGATGAAAAACTGTTTTTT. This codes for CASSPMGLDEKLFF.